This T cell receptor beta chain is drawn from a study of cytomegalovirus exposure and HLA in healthy donors. Study results and caveats: It was only CMV serostatus that was available as immune exposure information. Most of the TCR beta V segments (in an earlier analysis) were productive either about 90% or about 30% of the time.

Turning to this clone: Its target is unknown.

Healthy individuals who donated bone marrow served as the donors. Amplification used 60 Vbeta primers and 13 Jbeta primers. TCRdb's copy holds only in-frame clones and misses some; the assay was immunoSEQ multiplex PCR. The sample has 150,000 to 200,000 clones; approximately 79% are singletons. CDR1 and CDR2 from the germline V gene are SGHRS and YFSETQ. Trimming removed 0 bases at V and 0 bases at J, with 7 bases between. CDR3 length: 15 amino acids. Input material: PBMCs. The sequence was obtained from a man aged 35-49 years in good health and CMV-seropositive. This sequence joins TRBV5-1 and TRBJ1-5; the D is unclear. CDR3 amino acids: CASSLGANSNQPQHF. For the CDR3, the DNA is TGCGCCAGCAGCTTGGGGGCTAATAGCAATCAGCCCCAGCATTTT.